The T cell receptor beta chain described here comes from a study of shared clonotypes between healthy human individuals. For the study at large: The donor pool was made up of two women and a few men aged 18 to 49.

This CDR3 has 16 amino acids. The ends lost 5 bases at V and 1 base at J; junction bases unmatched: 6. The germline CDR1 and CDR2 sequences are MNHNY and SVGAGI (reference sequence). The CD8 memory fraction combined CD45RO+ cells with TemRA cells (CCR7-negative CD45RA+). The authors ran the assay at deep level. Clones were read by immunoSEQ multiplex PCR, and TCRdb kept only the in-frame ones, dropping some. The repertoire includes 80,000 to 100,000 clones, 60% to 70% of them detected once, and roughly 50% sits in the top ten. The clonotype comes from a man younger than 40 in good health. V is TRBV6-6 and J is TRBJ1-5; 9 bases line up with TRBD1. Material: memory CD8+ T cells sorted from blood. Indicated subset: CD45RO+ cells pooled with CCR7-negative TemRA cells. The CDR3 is CASSQPDRGSNQPQHF. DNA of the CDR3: TGTGCCAGCAGTCAACCGGACAGGGGCAGCAATCAGCCCCAGCATTTT.